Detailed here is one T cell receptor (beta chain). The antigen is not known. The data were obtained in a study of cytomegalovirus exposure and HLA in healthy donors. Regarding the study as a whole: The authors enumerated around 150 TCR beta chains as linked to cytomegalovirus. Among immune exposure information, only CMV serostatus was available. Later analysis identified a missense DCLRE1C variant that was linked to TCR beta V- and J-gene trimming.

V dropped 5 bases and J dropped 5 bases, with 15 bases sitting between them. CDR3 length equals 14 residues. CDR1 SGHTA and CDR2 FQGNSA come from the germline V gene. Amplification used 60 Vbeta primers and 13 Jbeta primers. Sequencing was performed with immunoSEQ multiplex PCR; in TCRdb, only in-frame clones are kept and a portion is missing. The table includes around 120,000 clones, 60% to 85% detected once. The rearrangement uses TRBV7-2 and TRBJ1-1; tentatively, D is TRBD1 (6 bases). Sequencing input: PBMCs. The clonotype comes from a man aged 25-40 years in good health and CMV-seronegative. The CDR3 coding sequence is TGTGCCAGCAGCCCCCTAGGGGGACGGACTGAAGCTTTCTTT. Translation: CASSPLGGRTEAFF. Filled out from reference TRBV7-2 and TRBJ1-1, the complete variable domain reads GAGVSQSPSNKVTEKGKDVELRCDPISGHTALYWYRQSLGQGLEFLIYFQGNSAPDKSGLPSDRFSAERTGGSVSTLTIQRTQQEDSAVYLCASSPLGGRTEAFFGQGTRLTVV.